The 15 T cell receptor beta chains presented below share a single source sample, sequenced in a study of CD8 T cells in Susac syndrome. Random hexamers primed reverse transcription of about 0.45 to 1 ug RNA. TCRdb processed the immunoSEQ multiplex PCR reads anew with MiXCR; each CDR3 protein has one entry. Found here are about 140,000 distinct CDR3 sequences, 95% of them singletons; the top ten hold about 0.18%. Sequencing was performed on CD8+ T cells from PBMCs. The receptors originated from a human donor with Susac syndrome.

This rearrangement joins TRBV28 to TRBJ1-3; no clear D. Germline lookup yields CDR1 MDHEN and CDR2 SYDVKM. The CDR3 length is 13 residues. The V end was cut by 6 bases, the J end by 4 bases, with 10 bases between. The CDR3, as DNA: TGTGCCAGCAGAGTTTCGGGAGGAAACACCATATATTTT. Translation: CASRVSGGNTIYF.

This clonotype was recorded once. This chain uses TRBV10-3 with TRBJ2-1; D uncertain. CDR1 and CDR2 from the germline V gene are ENHRY and SYGVKD. V was cut by 5 bases and J by 9 bases, with 14 bases left in between. The CDR3 length is 13 residues. The CDR3 DNA follows: TGTGCCATCAGTCGACTGGATTGGGGTGAGCAGTTCTTC. Its protein product is CAISRLDWGEQFF.

J is TRBJ1-2 and V is TRBV15; a possible D gene is TRBD1 (5 bases). The V gene lost 0 bases and the J gene lost 3 bases, with 14 bases spanning the gap. From germline, CDR1 is LNHNV and CDR2 YYDKDF (reference sequence). The CDR3 loop spans 16 amino acids. Here the CDR3 reads CATSREDRGVDYGYTF. The CDR3 DNA follows: TGTGCCACCAGCAGAGAGGATAGAGGGGTAGACTATGGCTACACCTTC.

The chain recombines TRBV13 with TRBJ2-2; D unclear. This CDR3 has 14 residues. V lost 5 bases and J lost 4, with 11 bases in between. Germline loops: CDR1 PRHDT, CDR2 FYEKMQ (reference sequence). The CDR3 region has the DNA TGTGCCAGCAGCCCCCCTATGCGCACCGGGGAGCTGTTTTTT. It translates to CASSPPMRTGELFF.

V and J are TRBV30 and TRBJ2-3, with 9 bases identical to TRBD2. V dropped 3 bases and J dropped 2; count of bases not matched to a gene: 3. CDR3 length: 14 amino acids. The germline V gene encodes CDR1 GTSNPN and CDR2 SVGIG (reference sequence). The CDR3 DNA sequence: TGTGCCTGGAGGACTAGCGGCCACACAGATACGCAGTATTTT. This gives the protein CAWRTSGHTDTQYF.

The J gene is TRBJ2-1, the V gene TRBV29-1; a weak D match, TRBD2 (6 bases). Trimming pared 6 bases from V and 2 bases from J, leaving 26 bases between. Germline V CDR1 and CDR2: SQVTM, ANQGSEA. CDR3 length: 18 residues. The CDR3 reads CSVLRDLGPNAAYNEQFF. DNA of the CDR3: TGCAGCGTCCTCCGGGACTTGGGGCCTAACGCCGCCTACAATGAGCAGTTCTTC.

V usage is TRBV27 and J usage is TRBJ2-5; 7 nucleotides agree with TRBD2. V shed 3 bases and J 2 bases; nucleotides not matched to a gene: 6. Germline CDR1 reads MNHEY; CDR2 reads SMNVEV (reference sequence). The CDR3 runs 15 residues. The CDR3 sequence: CASSFEASGQETQYF. The CDR3 region has the DNA TGTGCCAGCAGTTTTGAAGCTAGCGGACAAGAGACCCAGTACTTC.

The rearrangement links TRBV7-3 to TRBJ2-5; possibly TRBD2 for D (6 bases). In germline, CDR1 is SGHTA, CDR2 FQGTGA. The CDR3 has 15 amino acids. Between the trimmed V and J ends, which lost 2 bases and 5 bases, there was a span of 15 bases. In nucleotides, the CDR3 is TGTGCCAGCAGCTTATGGGACTCCCCGGGGGAGACCCAGTACTTC. It codes for CASSLWDSPGETQYF.

The chain employs TRBV27 and TRBJ2-7; D remains ambiguous. V was trimmed by 5 bases and J by 0 bases, leaving 11 bases between them. This CDR3 contains 14 residues. Germline lookup yields CDR1 MNHEY and CDR2 SMNVEV (reference sequence). CDR3 residues: CASSELGSSYEQYF. DNA for the CDR3: TGTGCCAGCAGTGAGCTGGGTAGCTCCTACGAGCAGTACTTC.

The chain couples TRBV29-1 to TRBJ1-2; no clear D. Germline V gene data show CDR1 as SQVTM and CDR2 as ANQGSEA. The CDR3 runs to 13 residues. Trimming shortened V by 0 bases and J by 1 base, and 6 bases separated the two germline ends. As DNA, the CDR3 is TGCAGCGTTGAAGAGGGAGATAACTATGGCTACACCTTC. It translates to CSVEEGDNYGYTF.

The rearrangement uses TRBV11-2 and TRBJ1-1, with a tentative D call TRBD1 (5 bases). The CDR3 covers 17 residues. Trimming cost V 5 bases and J 1 base, with 20 bases left between them. Germline values: CDR1 SGHAT, CDR2 FQNNGV. CDR3 DNA sequence: TGTGCCAGCAGCCAGGGACCCTCGTCAGCTCAGAACACTGAAGCTTTCTTT. It codes for CASSQGPSSAQNTEAFF.

The chain employs TRBV7-3 and TRBJ2-7; no clear D. Trimming cost V 1 base and J 3 bases, with 4 bases left between them. CDR1 is SGHTA, CDR2 FQGTGA, per germline. CDR3 size: 12 residues. The CDR3 reads CASSLIRYEQYF. The DNA for the CDR3 is TGTGCCAGCAGCTTAATCCGCTACGAGCAGTACTTC.

This rearrangement joins TRBV29-1 to TRBJ2-1; 7 bases agree with TRBD2. Germline V gene data show CDR1 as SQVTM and CDR2 as ANQGSEA. The CDR3 extends over 10 amino acids. This CDR3 reads CTAGNNEQFF. The DNA for the CDR3 is TGCACAGCGGGGAACAATGAGCAGTTCTTC.

V and J are TRBV5-6 and TRBJ1-1, with 9 bases fitting TRBD1. The V gene end was trimmed by 7 bases and the J gene end by 8 bases; junction bases not matched to a gene: 6. This CDR3 region has 12 residues. CDR1 SGHDT and CDR2 YYEEEE come from the germline V gene. This CDR3 reads CASGQGYDEAFF. In DNA form, the CDR3 reads TGTGCCAGCGGACAGGGGTACGACGAAGCTTTCTTT.

This rearrangement joins TRBV27 to TRBJ2-7; 15 positions match TRBD2. This CDR3 spans 17 amino acids. J lost 3 bases, V lost 4 bases, and 7 bases had no gene match. Germline CDR1 and CDR2: MNHEY and SMNVEV (reference sequence). The CDR3 DNA reads as TGTGCCAGCAGTTCAGAAGGACTAGCGGGAGGGATCTACGAGCAGTACTTC. Its protein product is CASSSEGLAGGIYEQYF.